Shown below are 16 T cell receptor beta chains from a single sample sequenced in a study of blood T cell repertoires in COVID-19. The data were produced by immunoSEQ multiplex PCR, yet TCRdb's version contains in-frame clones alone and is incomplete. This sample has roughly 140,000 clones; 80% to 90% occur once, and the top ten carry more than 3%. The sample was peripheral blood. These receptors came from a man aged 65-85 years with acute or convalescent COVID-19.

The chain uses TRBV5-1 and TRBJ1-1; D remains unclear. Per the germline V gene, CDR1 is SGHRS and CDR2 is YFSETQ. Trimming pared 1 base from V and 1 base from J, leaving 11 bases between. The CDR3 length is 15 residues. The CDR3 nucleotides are TGCGCCAGCAGCTTGCTCTTACAACCGAACACTGAAGCTTTCTTT. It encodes CASSLLLQPNTEAFF.

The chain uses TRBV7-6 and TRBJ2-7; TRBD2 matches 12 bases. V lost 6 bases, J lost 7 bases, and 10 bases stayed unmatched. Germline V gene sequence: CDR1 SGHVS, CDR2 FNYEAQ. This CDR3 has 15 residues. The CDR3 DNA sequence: TGTGCCAGCAGTGGGAGTCTAGCGGGAGGGGGTGAGCAGTACTTC. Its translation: CASSGSLAGGGEQYF.

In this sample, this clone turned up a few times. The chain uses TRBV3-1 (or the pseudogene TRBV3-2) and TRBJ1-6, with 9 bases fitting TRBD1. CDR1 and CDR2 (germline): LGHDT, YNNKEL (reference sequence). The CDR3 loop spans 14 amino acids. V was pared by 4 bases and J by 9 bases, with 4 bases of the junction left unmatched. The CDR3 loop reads CASSRTGVRSPLHF. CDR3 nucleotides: TGTGCCAGCAGCCGGACAGGGGTACGTTCACCCCTCCACTTT.

The CDR3 spells CATSDPWTSGGPDTQYF. In DNA form, the CDR3 reads TGTGCCACCAGTGATCCATGGACTAGCGGGGGGCCAGATACGCAGTATTTT. The chain uses TRBV24-1 and TRBJ2-3, with 14 bases fitting TRBD2. J was trimmed by 4 bases and V by 3 bases; bases with no gene match: 5. The length of the CDR3 is 17 residues. Germline V gene sequence: CDR1 KGHDR, CDR2 SFDVKD.

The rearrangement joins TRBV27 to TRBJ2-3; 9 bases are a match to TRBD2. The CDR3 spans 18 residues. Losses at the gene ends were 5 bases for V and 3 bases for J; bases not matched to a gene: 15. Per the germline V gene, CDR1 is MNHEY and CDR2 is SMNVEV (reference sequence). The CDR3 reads CASSPFGGASGITDTQYF. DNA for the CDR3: TGTGCCAGCAGTCCCTTCGGGGGGGCTAGCGGGATAACAGATACGCAGTATTTT.

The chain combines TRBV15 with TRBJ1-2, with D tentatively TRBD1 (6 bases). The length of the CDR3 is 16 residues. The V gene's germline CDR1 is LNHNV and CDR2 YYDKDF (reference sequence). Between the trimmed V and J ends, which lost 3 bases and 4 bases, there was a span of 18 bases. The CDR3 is CATSRNRAGASYGYTF. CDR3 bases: TGTGCCACCAGCAGGAACAGGGCCGGAGCTAGCTATGGCTACACCTTC. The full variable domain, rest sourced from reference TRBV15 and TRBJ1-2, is DAMVIQNPRYQVTQFGKPVTLSCSQTLNHNVMYWYQQKSSQAPKLLFHYYDKDFNNEADTPDNFQSRRPNTSFCFLDIRSPGLGDTAMYLCATSRNRAGASYGYTFGSGTRLTVV.

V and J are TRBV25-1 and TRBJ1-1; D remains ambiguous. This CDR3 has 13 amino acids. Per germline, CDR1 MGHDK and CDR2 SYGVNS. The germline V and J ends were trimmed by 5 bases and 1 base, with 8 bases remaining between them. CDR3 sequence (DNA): TGTGCCAGCAGTCTCACTGAGAACACTGAAGCTTTCTTT. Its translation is CASSLTENTEAFF.

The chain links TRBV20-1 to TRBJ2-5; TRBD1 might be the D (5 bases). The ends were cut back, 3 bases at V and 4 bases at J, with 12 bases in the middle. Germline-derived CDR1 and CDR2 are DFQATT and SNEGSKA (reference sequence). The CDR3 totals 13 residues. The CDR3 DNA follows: TGCAGTGCTAGTCTTCAGCAGGGAGAGACCCAGTACTTC. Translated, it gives CSASLQQGETQYF.

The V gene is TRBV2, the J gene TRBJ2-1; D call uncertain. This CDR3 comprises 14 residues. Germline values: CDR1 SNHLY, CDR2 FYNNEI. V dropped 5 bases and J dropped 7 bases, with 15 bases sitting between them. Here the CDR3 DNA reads TGTGCCAGCAGTCCAGCGTTGGCTATTAATGAGCAGTTCTTC. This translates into CASSPALAINEQFF.

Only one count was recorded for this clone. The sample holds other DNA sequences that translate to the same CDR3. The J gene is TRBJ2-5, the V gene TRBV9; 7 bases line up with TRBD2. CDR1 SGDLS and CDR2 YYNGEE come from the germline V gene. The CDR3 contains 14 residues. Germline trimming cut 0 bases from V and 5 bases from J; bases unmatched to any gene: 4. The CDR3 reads CASSVGLAGETQYF. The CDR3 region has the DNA TGTGCCAGCAGCGTAGGACTAGCTGGTGAGACCCAGTACTTC.

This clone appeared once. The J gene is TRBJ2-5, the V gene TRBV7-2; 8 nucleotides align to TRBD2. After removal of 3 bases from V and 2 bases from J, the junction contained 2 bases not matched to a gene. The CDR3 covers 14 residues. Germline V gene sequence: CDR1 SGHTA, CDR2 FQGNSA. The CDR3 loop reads CASSLGTSQETQYF. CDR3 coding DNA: TGTGCCAGCAGCTTGGGGACTAGTCAAGAGACCCAGTACTTC.

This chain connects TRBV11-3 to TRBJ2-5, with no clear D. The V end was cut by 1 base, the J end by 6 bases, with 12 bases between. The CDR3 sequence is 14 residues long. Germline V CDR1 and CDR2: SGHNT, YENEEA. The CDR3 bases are TGTGCCAGCAGCTTAGGAGGCGGTCAAAAGACCCAGTACTTC. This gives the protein CASSLGGGQKTQYF.

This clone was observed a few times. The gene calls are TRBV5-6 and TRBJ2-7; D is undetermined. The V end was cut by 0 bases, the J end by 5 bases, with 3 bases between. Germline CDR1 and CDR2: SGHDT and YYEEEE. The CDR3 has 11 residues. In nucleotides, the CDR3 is TGTGCCAGCAGCTTGGCAGACGAGCAGTACTTC. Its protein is CASSLADEQYF.

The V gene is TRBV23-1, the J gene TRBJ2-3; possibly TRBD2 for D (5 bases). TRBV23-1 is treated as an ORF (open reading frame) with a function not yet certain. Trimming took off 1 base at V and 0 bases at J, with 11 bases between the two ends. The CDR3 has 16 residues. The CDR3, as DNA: TGCGCCAGCAGTCAATATACTTGGACTAGCACAGATACGCAGTATTTT. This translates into CASSQYTWTSTDTQYF.

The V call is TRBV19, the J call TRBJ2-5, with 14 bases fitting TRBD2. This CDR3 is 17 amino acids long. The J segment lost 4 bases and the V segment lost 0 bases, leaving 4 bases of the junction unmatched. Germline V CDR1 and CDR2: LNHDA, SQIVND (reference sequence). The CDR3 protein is CASSIEGLAGAPETQYF. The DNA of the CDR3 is TGTGCCAGTAGTATAGAGGGACTAGCGGGAGCACCAGAGACCCAGTACTTC.

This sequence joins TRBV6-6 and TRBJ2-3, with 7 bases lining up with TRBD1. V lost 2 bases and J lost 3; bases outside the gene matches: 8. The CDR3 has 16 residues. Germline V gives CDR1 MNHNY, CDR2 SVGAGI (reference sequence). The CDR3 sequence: CASSYGSTGRTDTQYF. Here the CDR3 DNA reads TGTGCCAGCAGTTACGGTTCGACAGGGAGAACAGATACGCAGTATTTT.